This TCR beta chain was identified in a study of memory CD4+ T cells and cytomegalovirus serostatus. This clone is medium-sized in the sample. Its antigen remains unidentified. Compared with germline, one end of the junction differs, possibly owing to a read error. Germline values: CDR1 MRHNA, CDR2 SNTAGT. This CDR3 has 15 residues. The sort gate was single viable CD3+CD4+CD8-CD45RO+ cells for memory CD4+ T cells. Study-level points and caveats: Each of approximately 70 CMV-associated TCRbeta sequences occurred in one to five individuals.

Source study methods: After removing out-of-frame reads, over 2 million distinct TCRbeta sequences remained. TCRdb's copy holds only in-frame clones and misses some; the assay was immunoSEQ multiplex PCR. D and trimming were read from the DNA, whereas the V and J calls and clone size are those reported in that table. This sample yields 30,000 to 40,000 clones, of which approximately 79% are seen a single time; approximately 5% belongs to the top ten. The sample was memory CD4+ T cells from blood. The receptor comes from an adult in good health and CMV-seropositive. V gene TRBV6-4 combines with J gene TRBJ2-7; D is perhaps TRBD1 or TRBD2 (5 bases each). The CDR3 DNA reads as TGTGCCAGCAGTGACTTGCAGGGACGGGGACCCGTTTTAAGATTC. Protein: CASSDLQGRGPVLRF.